These T cell receptor beta chains were read from a single sample in a study of T-cell memory formation after mild COVID-19. Via MiXCR, TCRdb re-called the 5' RACE reads, giving one row per CDR3 protein. The sample has roughly 110,000 distinct CDR3 sequences, approximately 15% seen once; the top ten hold 35% to 50%. Sequencing was carried out using PBMCs or a T cell subset sorted from them (not recorded which). The receptors were sampled from a man between 18 and 29 years old who had mild COVID-19 (a few samples of this study predate the infection). Cell type and time point are not known. Each CDR3 is given with its conserved first and last residue. Each record gives: clone size, V gene, J gene, CDR3 protein. Clone size appears in some rows only: once, few, many, or a class for an expanded clone.

-	TRBV5-4	TRBJ1-1	CASSWGPNEAFF
few	TRBV11-1	TRBJ2-1	CASSLDRTNQFF
few	TRBV12-5	TRBJ2-7	CASGLALWERTYEQYF
few	TRBV6-6	TRBJ2-7	CASLRGLLYEQYF
-	TRBV15	TRBJ1-4	CATSMRQGALKLFF
-	TRBV2	TRBJ1-1	CASSPPRVMYAAFF
-	TRBV29-1	TRBJ2-1	CSVGEGALSYNEQFF
-	TRBV18	TRBJ2-1	CASSPISTRVDEQFF
-	TRBV12-3/TRBV12-4	TRBJ1-1	CASSFMDRYDMNTEAFF
many	TRBV4-3	TRBJ2-7	CASSQETSEYSGEQYF
-	TRBV7-9	TRBJ2-2	CASSLGPSLRDWELFF
few	TRBV12-3/TRBV12-4	TRBJ1-1	CAIFPGNMNTEAFF
-	TRBV12-3/TRBV12-4	TRBJ2-3	CASSPPTGAYTQYF
many	TRBV29-1	TRBJ2-2	CSVEDDPSGPHPGLFF
many	TRBV20-1	TRBJ1-5	CSARDLTGNSNQPQHF
few	TRBV27	TRBJ1-1	CASSLTFRVSGTEAFF
-	TRBV7-2	TRBJ1-4	CASSSTAWRGEKLFF
-	TRBV12-3/TRBV12-4	TRBJ2-2	CASSSTGELFF
few	TRBV11-2	TRBJ1-6	CASSQGTGGSPLHF
few	TRBV7-9	TRBJ2-6	CASSSNGQGFTSGANVLTF
-	TRBV4-1	TRBJ2-1	CASSHNWINEQFF
few	TRBV7-9	TRBJ1-1	CASSLSGQPREAFF